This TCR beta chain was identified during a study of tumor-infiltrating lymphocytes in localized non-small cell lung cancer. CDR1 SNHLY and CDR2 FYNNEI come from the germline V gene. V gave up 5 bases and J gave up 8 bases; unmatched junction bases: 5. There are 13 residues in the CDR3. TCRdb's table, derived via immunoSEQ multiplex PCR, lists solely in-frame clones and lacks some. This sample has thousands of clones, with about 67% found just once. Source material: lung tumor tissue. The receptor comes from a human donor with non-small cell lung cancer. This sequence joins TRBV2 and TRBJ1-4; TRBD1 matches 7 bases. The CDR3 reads CASSRDSNEKLFF. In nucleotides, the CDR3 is TGTGCCAGCAGTCGGGACAGCAACGAAAAACTGTTTTTT.